These 26 T cell receptor beta chains were sequenced from one sample in a study of blood T cell repertoires in COVID-19. The protocol was immunoSEQ multiplex PCR, while the TCRdb copy is restricted to in-frame clones and leaves out a portion. The repertoire holds around 340,000 clones, around 83% seen once, with 2.5% to 3.5% in the top ten. Sequencing was performed on peripheral blood. These receptors were taken from a man younger than 45 with active or convalescent COVID-19.

The rearrangement joins TRBV2 to TRBJ2-1; TRBD2 agrees at 9 bases. The trim removed 3 bases at V and 9 bases at J, leaving 6 bases unmatched. The CDR3 length is 14 residues. Germline V lookup: CDR1 SNHLY, CDR2 FYNNEI. In DNA form, the CDR3 reads TGTGCCAGCAGTGAGACTAGCGGCGTCCCTGAGCAGTTCTTC. It encodes CASSETSGVPEQFF.

J is TRBJ1-2 and V is TRBV7-8, with D perhaps matching TRBD1 (5 bases). V lost 5 bases and J 0 bases, leaving 22 bases between the germline ends. This CDR3 region has 18 residues. Germline assignment: CDR1 SGHVS and CDR2 FQNEAQ. CDR3 in DNA: TGTGCCAGCAGCGAGAGAGCCGGGACTGGCGCAGCTAACTATGGCTACACCTTC. Translating it yields CASSERAGTGAANYGYTF.

The chain couples TRBV5-4 to TRBJ1-2; D possibly corresponds to TRBD1 (5 bases). In germline, CDR1 is SGHNT, CDR2 YYREEE (reference sequence). The V and J ends lost 0 bases and 8 bases respectively, with 17 bases between them. This CDR3 spans 15 amino acids. This CDR3 is CASSLGGWDFGGYTF. CDR3 in DNA: TGTGCCAGCAGCTTGGGGGGGTGGGACTTTGGAGGCTACACCTTC.

The gene calls are TRBV24-1 and TRBJ1-2; D is uncertain. With 3 bases removed from V and 8 bases from J, the gap between germline ends came to 9 bases. This CDR3 spans 12 amino acids. CDR1 is KGHDR and CDR2 is SFDVKD in the germline V gene. The CDR3 nucleotides read TGTGCCACCAGTGATCTAAAGTGGGGCTACACCTTC. Translating gives CATSDLKWGYTF.

The chain combines TRBV5-6 with TRBJ2-7; 9 bases fit TRBD2. The CDR3 has 16 amino acids. J lost 2 bases, V lost 4 bases, and 10 bases had no gene match. In germline, CDR1 is SGHDT, CDR2 YYEEEE. The CDR3 sequence is CASSAALAGITYEQYF. DNA of the CDR3: TGTGCCAGCAGCGCCGCCCTAGCGGGAATAACCTACGAGCAGTACTTC. Full variable domain (remainder filled in from reference TRBV5-6 and TRBJ2-7): DAGVTQSPTHLIKTRGQQVTLRCSPKSGHDTVSWYQQALGQGPQFIFQYYEEEERQRGNFPDRFSGHQFPNYSSELNVNALLLGDSALYLCASSAALAGITYEQYFGPGTRLTVT.

V and J are TRBV19 and TRBJ1-2, with 7 positions matching TRBD1. This CDR3 region has 12 residues. Germline assignment: CDR1 LNHDA and CDR2 SQIVND (reference sequence). V was clipped by 10 bases and J by 8 bases; unmatched bases: 10. CDR3 residues: CATRGTLGGYTF. CDR3 nucleotides: TGTGCCACCAGGGGGACGTTGGGGGGCTACACCTTC.

The chain carries TRBV6-5 and TRBJ1-2; possible D gene TRBD1, 6 bases. The germline gives CDR1 MNHEY, CDR2 SVGAGI. Trimming took off 5 bases at V and 7 bases at J, with 17 bases between the two ends. The CDR3 has 14 residues. The CDR3 DNA reads TGTGCCAGCAGTCCCCTCCGGACAGCCATTGGCTACACCTTC. Residues: CASSPLRTAIGYTF.

V is TRBV7-2 and J is TRBJ1-2; D possibly corresponds to TRBD1 (5 bases). Looked up from germline, CDR1 is SGHTA and CDR2 is FQGNSA. The V and J ends lost 5 bases and 6 bases respectively, with 10 bases between them. There are 12 residues in the CDR3. The CDR3 DNA reads TGTGCCAGCAGCCCGTTGGGGCATGGCTACACCTTC. This sequence encodes CASSPLGHGYTF.

This clone was picked up a small number of times. In the same sample, other DNA sequences code for this CDR3. This rearrangement joins TRBV7-9 to TRBJ1-2; D call uncertain. Germline V gives CDR1 SEHNR, CDR2 FQNEAQ (reference sequence). This CDR3 is built from 14 residues. V was pared by 1 base and J by 0 bases, with 6 bases between. CDR3 amino acids: CASSLGGANYGYTF. DNA for the CDR3: TGTGCCAGCAGCTTAGGGGGAGCTAACTATGGCTACACCTTC.

The rearrangement joins TRBV5-4 to TRBJ2-3, with 7 positions matching TRBD1. Germline lookup yields CDR1 SGHNT and CDR2 YYREEE (reference sequence). This CDR3 is built from 14 residues. J was trimmed by 6 bases and V by 2 bases; bases with no gene match: 6. Here the CDR3 reads CASSFGTVRDTQYF. CDR3 bases: TGTGCCAGCAGCTTCGGGACAGTGAGGGATACGCAGTATTTT.

The chain is built from TRBV5-8 and TRBJ2-6; D remains unclear. The CDR3 totals 14 residues. From germline, CDR1 is SGHTS and CDR2 YDEGEE. Between the trimmed V and J ends, which lost 0 bases and 4 bases, there was a span of 5 bases. This CDR3 reads CASSLVRGANVLTF. Here the CDR3 DNA reads TGTGCCAGCAGCTTGGTGCGAGGGGCCAACGTCCTGACTTTC.

V is TRBV15 and J is TRBJ2-2; D is possibly TRBD2 (5 bases). Germline values: CDR1 LNHNV, CDR2 YYDKDF (reference sequence). Trimming removed 0 bases from V and 6 bases from J, with 14 bases in between. The CDR3 contains 16 residues. CDR3 sequence: CATSRDLKTGSGELFF. The CDR3 DNA follows: TGTGCCACCAGCAGAGATCTGAAAACGGGGTCCGGGGAGCTGTTTTTT.

The chain couples TRBV28 to TRBJ1-2; 7 bases agree with TRBD1. This CDR3 contains 16 residues. Losses at the gene ends were 1 base for V and 7 bases for J; bases not matched to a gene: 12. CDR1 is MDHEN, CDR2 SYDVKM, per germline. The CDR3 region has the DNA TGTGCCAGCAGTTTATCGGGAGACAGGGCCGTCCGTGGCTACACCTTC. It specifies CASSLSGDRAVRGYTF.

The sample holds many counts of this clone. J is TRBJ1-4 and V is TRBV7-8; D may be TRBD1 (5 bases). The CDR3 is 14 amino acids. Per the germline V gene, CDR1 is SGHVS and CDR2 is FQNEAQ. V gave up 4 bases and J gave up 8 bases, with 14 bases separating them. Here the CDR3 reads CASSYRRGGEKLFF. Here the CDR3 DNA reads TGTGCCAGCAGCTATCGGCGGGGGGGAGAAAAACTGTTTTTT.

The V gene is TRBV9, the J gene TRBJ2-1, with TRBD2 matching 7 bases. This CDR3 is built from 16 residues. Germline assignment: CDR1 SGDLS and CDR2 YYNGEE. The J segment lost 7 bases and the V segment lost 4 bases, leaving 14 bases of the junction unmatched. The CDR3 spells CASSPLFGGRVNEQFF. The CDR3 region has the DNA TGTGCCAGCAGCCCCCTATTTGGCGGGAGAGTAAATGAGCAGTTCTTC.

The chain employs TRBV4-1 and TRBJ1-4, with D hard to call. The CDR3 has 16 amino acids. V lost 3 bases and J 5 bases, leaving 16 bases between the germline ends. The germline gives CDR1 MGHRA, CDR2 YSYEKL. CDR3 nucleotides: TGCGCCAGCAGCCACGAAGGTCGGGGAATAAATGAAAAACTGTTTTTT. It specifies CASSHEGRGINEKLFF.

The chain is built from TRBV6-2 or TRBV6-3 and TRBJ2-7; 8 bases are a match to TRBD2. CDR3 size: 15 residues. The V segment lost 0 bases and the J segment 3 bases; nucleotides outside the gene matches: 4. Germline CDR1 MNHEY, CDR2 SVGEGT. The CDR3 is CASSYSTTSGYEQYF. CDR3 nucleotides: TGTGCCAGCAGTTACTCGACTACTAGCGGCTACGAGCAGTACTTC.

The chain couples TRBV6-1 to TRBJ2-1; a weak D match, TRBD2 (5 bases). Germline V gives CDR1 MNHNS, CDR2 SASEGT. The CDR3 length is 12 residues. Trimming removed 2 bases at V and 12 bases at J, with 11 bases between. The CDR3 DNA reads TGTGCCAGCAGTGAAAGGGCGGGCAGGCAGTTCTTC. Translating it yields CASSERAGRQFF.

The CDR3 DNA reads as TGTGCCATCAGTGAGATAACAGATACGCAGTATTTT. This encodes CAISEITDTQYF. The genes are TRBV10-3 and TRBJ2-3; D call uncertain. The V end was cut by 2 bases, the J end by 3 bases, with 3 bases between. The CDR3 totals 12 residues. Germline lookup yields CDR1 ENHRY and CDR2 SYGVKD.

This rearrangement joins TRBV5-4 to TRBJ1-4, with a tentative D call TRBD1 (6 bases). V lost 1 base, J lost 0 bases, and 7 bases lay in between. CDR1 is SGHNT, CDR2 YYREEE, per germline (reference sequence). CDR3 length: 15 residues. The CDR3 DNA is TGTGCCAGCAGCTTGTCAGGGGCAACTAATGAAAAACTGTTTTTT. Protein product: CASSLSGATNEKLFF.

The chain recombines TRBV11-2 with TRBJ2-3, with 8 bases identical to TRBD2. The CDR3 has 14 residues. Germline V lookup: CDR1 SGHAT, CDR2 FQNNGV. V lost 3 bases and J lost 8; bases outside the gene matches: 7. The CDR3 loop reads CASSFSGTTGTQYF. The CDR3 DNA reads as TGTGCCAGCAGCTTTAGCGGGACCACGGGTACGCAGTATTTT.

V is TRBV10-1 and J is TRBJ2-2; D is perhaps TRBD1 (6 bases). V lost 9 bases and J lost 1, with 15 bases in between. The germline gives CDR1 WNHNN, CDR2 SYGVQD (reference sequence). The CDR3 contains 15 residues. CDR3 protein: CARPARQENTGELFF. For the CDR3, the DNA is TGCGCCAGACCAGCGCGACAGGAGAACACCGGGGAGCTGTTTTTT.

The chain joins TRBV6-2 or TRBV6-3 to TRBJ1-4, with 9 bases aligning to TRBD1. The CDR3 has 14 residues. V lost 4 bases to trimming and J lost 8 bases; unmatched junction nucleotides: 5. Per germline, CDR1 MNHEY and CDR2 SVGEGT. The CDR3 nucleotides read TGTGCCAGCAGTTCGGGACAGGGCTACGAAAAACTGTTTTTT. As protein: CASSSGQGYEKLFF.

V gene TRBV19 combines with J gene TRBJ2-3; D is ambiguous. CDR1 and CDR2 (germline): LNHDA, SQIVND (reference sequence). Trimming stripped 3 bases from V and 5 bases from J, with 12 bases between. The CDR3 has 14 residues. This CDR3 reads CASSMNPTRDTQYF. The CDR3 DNA reads as TGTGCCAGTAGTATGAACCCAACCAGAGATACGCAGTATTTT.

In this sample, this clone turned up once. J is TRBJ1-4 and V is TRBV4-1; possibly TRBD1 for D (5 bases). CDR3 length equals 15 residues. Germline V CDR1 and CDR2: MGHRA, YSYEKL. V was trimmed by 4 bases and J by 7 bases, leaving 16 bases between them. The CDR3 nucleotides read TGCGCCAGCAGCCTCCGGCAGGGAATGGGTGAAAAACTGTTTTTT. As protein: CASSLRQGMGEKLFF.

The V and J genes are TRBV24-1 and TRBJ2-5, with TRBD1 matching over 7 bases. Looked up from germline, CDR1 is KGHDR and CDR2 is SFDVKD. The CDR3 has 15 residues. V lost 4 bases, J lost 4 bases, and 8 bases stayed unmatched. The CDR3, as DNA: TGTGCCACCAGTGACCCACAGGGGCGGACAGAGACCCAGTACTTC. Its protein product is CATSDPQGRTETQYF.